What follows are 30 T cell receptor beta chains derived from one specimen sequenced in a study of shared clonotypes between healthy human individuals. Sequencing used immunoSEQ multiplex PCR; TCRdb keeps in-frame clones, though not all of them. The table includes around 2.1 million clones, almost 96% detected once. The specimen sequenced was naive CD4+ T cells sorted from blood. Stated subset: CD45RA+ positively selected. All receptors derive from a man younger than 35 in good health.

The chain recombines TRBV12-5 with TRBJ1-1, with D tentatively TRBD1 (5 bases). This CDR3 contains 13 residues. The germline V gene encodes CDR1 LGHNT and CDR2 FRNRAP. V shed 1 base and J shed 7 bases, with 10 bases lying between them. The CDR3 protein is CASGLGQLLEAFF. The CDR3 region has the DNA TGTGCTAGTGGTTTGGGACAGCTCCTTGAAGCTTTCTTT.

The rearrangement uses TRBV6-6 and TRBJ1-6; 7 nucleotides align to TRBD1. CDR1 and CDR2 from the germline V gene are MNHNY and SVGAGI (reference sequence). This CDR3 region has 14 residues. J gave up 6 bases and V 6 bases, and 5 bases lay outside the gene matches. CDR3 coding DNA: TGTGCCAGCAGCTCTACAGGGGCTAATTCACCCCTCCACTTT. Translation: CASSSTGANSPLHF.

V and J are TRBV7-2 and TRBJ1-2; 7 nucleotides line up with TRBD1. J lost 8 bases, V lost 5 bases, and 8 bases had no gene match. This CDR3 is 13 amino acids long. Germline CDR1 is SGHTA and CDR2 is FQGNSA. The CDR3 spells CASSVDRVRGYTF. CDR3 nucleotide sequence: TGTGCCAGCAGCGTCGACAGGGTTAGAGGCTACACCTTC.

As to this clone: Other nucleotide sequences in the sample specify the same CDR3. The chain combines TRBV5-1 with TRBJ1-4; D gene ambiguous. This CDR3 contains 16 residues. Germline values: CDR1 SGHRS, CDR2 YFSETQ. V was pared by 0 bases and J by 0 bases, with 9 bases between. Written as DNA, the CDR3 is TGCGCCAGCAGCTTGGGTCAGTTCGCAACTAATGAAAAACTGTTTTTT. It yields the protein CASSLGQFATNEKLFF.

The sample holds one count of this clone. V and J are TRBV11-2 and TRBJ2-6, with TRBD1 identical over 7 bases. This CDR3 spans 16 amino acids. Germline-derived CDR1 and CDR2 are SGHAT and FQNNGV. Trimming cost V 3 bases and J 2 bases; bases outside gene matches: 4. The CDR3 DNA is TGTGCCAGCAGCTTCGCAGACAGGGCTGGGGCCAACGTCCTGACTTTC. Protein sequence: CASSFADRAGANVLTF.

The chain combines TRBV5-4 with TRBJ1-2, with D unresolved. CDR1 is SGHNT, CDR2 YYREEE, per germline (reference sequence). The CDR3 spans 14 residues. Trimming pared 0 bases from V and 4 bases from J, leaving 10 bases between. CDR3 DNA: TGTGCCAGCAGCTTGGCGGTACAGATCTATGGCTACACCTTC. As protein: CASSLAVQIYGYTF. Looking up the rest from reference TRBV5-4 and TRBJ1-2 gives the full variable domain: ETGVTQSPTHLIKTRGQQVTLRCSSQSGHNTVSWYQQALGQGPQFIFQYYREEENGRGNFPPRFSGLQFPNYSSELNVNALELDDSALYLCASSLAVQIYGYTFGSGTRLTVV.

V is TRBV5-1 and J is TRBJ2-5; the D is unclear. Per the germline V gene, CDR1 is SGHRS and CDR2 is YFSETQ. This CDR3 is 14 amino acids long. V lost 6 bases to trimming and J lost 1 base, with 13 bases between them. CDR3 nucleotides: TGCGCCAGCACCCAATTGACGGCCCAAGAGACCCAGTACTTC. It is translated as CASTQLTAQETQYF.

This chain connects TRBV9 to TRBJ1-2, with D uncertain. V lost 2 bases and J 4 bases, leaving 9 bases between the germline ends. Germline CDR1 reads SGDLS; CDR2 reads YYNGEE. This CDR3 is 13 amino acids long. The CDR3 loop is CASSVYQSYGYTF. The CDR3 nucleotides read TGTGCCAGCAGCGTCTACCAGAGCTATGGCTACACCTTC.

The V gene is TRBV30, the J gene TRBJ1-6; D uncertain. CDR3 length equals 12 residues. Germline V gene data show CDR1 as GTSNPN and CDR2 as SVGIG (reference sequence). Trimming left V 0 bases short and J 10 bases short, with 7 bases between. CDR3 protein: CAWSVLRSPLHF. The CDR3 DNA follows: TGTGCCTGGAGTGTACTCAGGTCACCCCTCCACTTT.

This clone has ten or more counts. V is TRBV29-1 and J is TRBJ1-1; D not resolved. Germline V gene lookup returns CDR1 SQVTM and CDR2 ANQGSEA. CDR3 length: 13 amino acids. The germline V and J ends were trimmed by 0 bases and 0 bases, with 5 bases remaining between them. The CDR3 protein is CSVEDSVNTEAFF. CDR3 in DNA: TGCAGCGTTGAAGATTCAGTGAACACTGAAGCTTTCTTT.

The chain links TRBV27 to TRBJ2-7, with D perhaps assigned TRBD1 or TRBD2 (5 bases each). The CDR3 is 14 amino acids. The V end lost 5 bases, the J end lost 7 bases, and 18 bases lay between the germline ends. Per germline, CDR1 MNHEY and CDR2 SMNVEV (reference sequence). CDR3: CASSTWDPGREQYF. The CDR3 nucleotides are TGTGCCAGCAGTACCTGGGACCCCGGCAGGGAGCAGTACTTC.

CDR3 coding DNA: TGTGCCAGTAGTATCAGGGAGGCGAACACTGAAGCTTTCTTT. It encodes CASSIREANTEAFF. This sequence joins TRBV19 and TRBJ1-1, with a tentative D call TRBD1 (5 bases). The CDR3 runs 14 residues. CDR1 and CDR2 (germline): LNHDA, SQIVND (reference sequence). V was cut by 3 bases and J by 1 base, with 9 bases left in between. Filled out from reference TRBV19 and TRBJ1-1, the complete variable domain reads DGGITQSPKYLFRKEGQNVTLSCEQNLNHDAMYWYRQDPGQGLRLIYYSQIVNDFQKGDIAEGYSVSREKKESFPLTVTSAQKNPTAFYLCASSIREANTEAFFGQGTRLTVV.

V and J are TRBV29-1 and TRBJ1-1; D not resolved. The CDR3 has 9 amino acids. Germline values: CDR1 SQVTM, CDR2 ANQGSEA. With 8 bases removed from V and 10 bases from J, the gap between germline ends came to 11 bases. The CDR3 loop is CSSELGAFF. CDR3 sequence (DNA): TGCAGCTCAGAACTCGGAGCTTTCTTT.

As regards this clone: Other DNA sequences of this sample code for an identical CDR3. This sequence joins TRBV10-3 and TRBJ1-2; 8 positions agree with TRBD1. Per germline, CDR1 ENHRY and CDR2 SYGVKD. V lost 4 bases, J lost 6 bases, and 4 bases stayed unmatched. CDR3 length: 13 residues. This chain's CDR3 is CAISADRVDGYTF. The CDR3 DNA reads as TGTGCCATCAGTGCGGACAGGGTTGATGGCTACACCTTC.

The chain joins TRBV19 to TRBJ1-6, with TRBD1 as a possible D gene (6 bases). V dropped 7 bases and J dropped 2 bases, with 12 bases sitting between them. The germline V gene has CDR1 LNHDA and CDR2 SQIVND (reference sequence). The CDR3 length is 15 residues. CDR3: CASTPGQTYNSPLHF. The CDR3 DNA sequence: TGTGCCAGTACCCCCGGACAGACCTATAATTCACCCCTCCACTTT. The complete variable domain, with remaining parts taken from reference TRBV19 and TRBJ1-6, reads DGGITQSPKYLFRKEGQNVTLSCEQNLNHDAMYWYRQDPGQGLRLIYYSQIVNDFQKGDIAEGYSVSREKKESFPLTVTSAQKNPTAFYLCASTPGQTYNSPLHFGNGTRLTVT.

The V call is TRBV28, the J call TRBJ1-4; perhaps TRBD1 as D (6 bases). Trimming shortened V by 3 bases and J by 8 bases, and 19 bases separated the two germline ends. Germline CDR1 reads MDHEN; CDR2 reads SYDVKM. The CDR3 consists of 16 residues. CDR3 bases: TGTGCCAGCAGTTTTGTATTGGACAGCTCAGGGGAAAAACTGTTTTTT. Its translation is CASSFVLDSSGEKLFF.

The chain is built from TRBV6-1 and TRBJ2-3; 9 bases are a match to TRBD1. The V gene's germline CDR1 is MNHNS and CDR2 SASEGT. The CDR3 is 14 amino acids. The J segment lost 5 bases and the V segment lost 4 bases, leaving 4 bases of the junction unmatched. The DNA of the CDR3 is TGTGCCAGCAGTGGAGGGACAGGGCAAGATACGCAGTATTTT. Translated: CASSGGTGQDTQYF.

The chain joins TRBV7-8 to TRBJ1-5; 7 bases map to TRBD1. This CDR3 is 15 amino acids long. The germline gives CDR1 SGHVS, CDR2 FQNEAQ. The trim removed 1 base at V and 3 bases at J, leaving 3 bases unmatched. CDR3 coding DNA: TGTGCCAGCAGCTTAGAGGGACAGATCAATCAGCCCCAGCATTTT. Translation: CASSLEGQINQPQHF. The full variable domain, rest sourced from reference TRBV7-8 and TRBJ1-5, is GAGVSQSPRYKVAKRGQDVALRCDPISGHVSLFWYQQALGQGPEFLTYFQNEAQLDKSGLPSDRFFAERPEGSVSTLKIQRTQQEDSAVYLCASSLEGQINQPQHFGDGTRLSIL.

The V and J genes are TRBV2 and TRBJ1-6, with TRBD1 as a possible D gene (6 bases). Germline V gene lookup returns CDR1 SNHLY and CDR2 FYNNEI. This CDR3 is 12 amino acids long. Trimming took off 7 bases at V and 10 bases at J, with 11 bases between the two ends. CDR3 protein: CASNQGPSPLHF. CDR3 coding DNA: TGTGCCAGCAACCAGGGGCCATCACCCCTCCACTTT.

In DNA, the CDR3 is TGTGCCAGCCTGGGCAGCGGGAGGGCCACAGATACGCAGTATTTT. Residues: CASLGSGRATDTQYF. This sequence joins TRBV6-5 and TRBJ2-3; 10 bases line up with TRBD2. The V and J ends lost 8 bases and 2 bases, in that order; junction bases with no gene match: 7. The CDR3 loop spans 15 amino acids. Germline V gene sequence: CDR1 MNHEY, CDR2 SVGAGI.

Comment on this clone: Other nucleotide sequences in the sample specify the same CDR3. The rearrangement uses TRBV30 and TRBJ1-4, with D possibly being TRBD1 (6 bases). The CDR3 has 14 amino acids. Trimming stripped 0 bases from V and 8 bases from J, with 13 bases between. CDR1 is GTSNPN, CDR2 SVGIG, per germline (reference sequence). The CDR3 region has the DNA TGTGCCTGGAGTGTAGGGGGGGGAGGAGAAAAACTGTTTTTT. This codes for CAWSVGGGGEKLFF.

This clone has just one count. The J gene is TRBJ2-6, the V gene TRBV7-9, with D perhaps TRBD1 (6 bases). This CDR3 has 18 amino acids. Germline-derived CDR1 and CDR2 are SEHNR and FQNEAQ (reference sequence). The germline V and J ends were trimmed by 5 bases and 3 bases, with 20 bases remaining between them. The CDR3 is CASSRGQLAAVGANVLTF. The CDR3 nucleotides read TGTGCCAGCAGCCGAGGACAGCTTGCCGCCGTTGGGGCCAACGTCCTGACTTTC.

The chain has TRBV7-2 and TRBJ2-1; 7 bases align to TRBD2. J gave up 1 base and V 5 bases, and 5 bases lay outside the gene matches. Germline lookup yields CDR1 SGHTA and CDR2 FQGNSA. The CDR3 loop spans 15 amino acids. The CDR3 DNA reads TGTGCCAGCAGCGCTAGCGGACTTTCCTACAATGAGCAGTTCTTC. It is translated as CASSASGLSYNEQFF.

The J gene is TRBJ1-6, the V gene TRBV6-5; no reliable D call. This CDR3 comprises 13 residues. The germline V gene encodes CDR1 MNHEY and CDR2 SVGAGI. With 0 bases removed from V and 10 bases from J, the gap between germline ends came to 7 bases. CDR3 nucleotide sequence: TGTGCCAGCAGTTACTCGTACGGCTCACCCCTCCACTTT. It is translated as CASSYSYGSPLHF.

This clone came up once. The gene calls are TRBV4-3 and TRBJ2-1; D gene ambiguous. The CDR3 sequence is 15 residues long. The V gene lost 1 base and the J gene lost 3 bases, with 10 bases spanning the gap. Germline V gene lookup returns CDR1 LGHNA and CDR2 YSLEER. In DNA, the CDR3 is TGCGCCAGCAGCCAAGCGAGACCGAGCTACAATGAGCAGTTCTTC. It codes for CASSQARPSYNEQFF.

The chain links TRBV11-2 to TRBJ2-5; 10 bases are a match to TRBD2. Unmatched junction bases numbered 9, after V lost 1 base and J lost 4 bases. Germline-derived CDR1 and CDR2 are SGHAT and FQNNGV. This CDR3 has 17 amino acids. DNA for the CDR3: TGTGCCAGCAGCTTAGGAGGGCCTAGCGGGGGTCGAGAGACCCAGTACTTC. Translation gives CASSLGGPSGGRETQYF.

This clone appeared once. The J gene is TRBJ2-7, the V gene TRBV5-1, with D possibly being TRBD1 or TRBD2 (6 bases each). The CDR3 consists of 15 residues. The V gene lost 4 bases and the J gene lost 2 bases, with 16 bases spanning the gap. Germline assignment: CDR1 SGHRS and CDR2 YFSETQ. The CDR3 DNA reads as TGCGCCAGCAGCCAGGGGACTTCTCGTCCCTACGAGCAGTACTTC. Translating it yields CASSQGTSRPYEQYF.

The V gene is TRBV6-1, the J gene TRBJ1-2; TRBD1 matches 7 bases. Per germline, CDR1 MNHNS and CDR2 SASEGT. Trimming cost V 0 bases and J 4 bases; bases outside gene matches: 14. This CDR3 spans 18 amino acids. Here the CDR3 reads CASSEAGNPGTAVYGYTF. The CDR3 DNA follows: TGTGCCAGCAGTGAAGCGGGGAATCCCGGGACAGCTGTCTATGGCTACACCTTC.

Concerning this clone: This CDR3 fails to terminate in the conserved phenylalanine or tryptophan, so it likely reflects a read error. It is unclear where the CDR3 begins or ends on the DNA, so no DNA is shown, and the CDR3 is as TCRdb lists it. The gene calls are TRBV10-1 and TRBJ2-7; the table's D call TRBD2 went unverified against the DNA. Inclusive of both ends, the CDR3 amounts to 9 amino acids. Germline values: CDR1 WNHNN, CDR2 SYGVQD (reference sequence). The CDR3 sequence: CASEPRCGR.

CDR3 DNA sequence: TGCGCCAGCAGCCAAGAGTGGAGGGGGCAAGTGGTTAAGGCTAATGAAAAACTGTTTTTT. This translates into CASSQEWRGQVVKANEKLFF. The chain carries TRBV4-3 and TRBJ1-4, with 7 bases aligning to TRBD1. The CDR3 has 20 residues. The junction had 16 bases not matched to a gene; V was cut back by 0 bases and J by 3 bases. CDR1 is LGHNA and CDR2 is YSLEER in the germline V gene.